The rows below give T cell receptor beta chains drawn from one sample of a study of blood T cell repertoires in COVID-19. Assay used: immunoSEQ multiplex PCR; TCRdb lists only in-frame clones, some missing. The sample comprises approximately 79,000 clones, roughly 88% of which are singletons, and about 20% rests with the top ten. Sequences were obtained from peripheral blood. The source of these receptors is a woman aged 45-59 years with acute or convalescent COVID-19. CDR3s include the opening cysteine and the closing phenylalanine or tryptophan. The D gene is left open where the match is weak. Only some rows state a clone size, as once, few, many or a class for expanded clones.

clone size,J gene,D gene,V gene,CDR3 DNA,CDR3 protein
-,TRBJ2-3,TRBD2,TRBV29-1,TGCAGCGCTTTCCCGGCTAGCGGAATCACAGATACGCAGTATTTT,CSAFPASGITDTQYF
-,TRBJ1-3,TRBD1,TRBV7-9,TGTGCCAGCAGCTATCCCACAGGGGCTGGAAACACCATATATTTT,CASSYPTGAGNTIYF
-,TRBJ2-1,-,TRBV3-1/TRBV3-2,TGTGCCAGCAGCCCTTCAGGGTATCGGTACAATGAGCAGTTCTTC,CASSPSGYRYNEQFF
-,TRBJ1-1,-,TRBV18,TGTGCCAGCTCACCGGTCGGAGATTACACTGAAGCTTTCTTT,CASSPVGDYTEAFF
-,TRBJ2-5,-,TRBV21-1,TGTGCCAGCAGCAAAGATGACAGCTCAGAGACCCAGTACTTC,CASSKDDSSETQYF
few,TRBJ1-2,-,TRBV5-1,TGCGCCAGCAGCTTCGACGGTCGGGATGGCTACACCTTC,CASSFDGRDGYTF
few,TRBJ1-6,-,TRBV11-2,TGTGCCAGCAGCAGCGCCAGGGTTGGATCACCCCTCCACTTT,CASSSARVGSPLHF
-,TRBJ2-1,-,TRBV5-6,TGTGCCAGCAGCTTGGTGGCCTTCGGAGCTGAGCAGTTCTTC,CASSLVAFGAEQFF
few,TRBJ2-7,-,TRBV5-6,TGTGCCAGCAGTCCACTAGCCCTGACAGAGACCTACGAGCAGTACTTC,CASSPLALTETYEQYF
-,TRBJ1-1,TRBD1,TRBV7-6,TGTGCCAGCAGCTCACAAGGGGGCAACACTGAAGCTTTCTTT,CASSSQGGNTEAFF
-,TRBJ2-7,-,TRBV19,TGTGCCAGTAGAAACCCGGGTGGGGGGAACGAGCAGTACTTC,CASRNPGGGNEQYF
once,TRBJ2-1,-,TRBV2,TGTGCCAGCAGCCTATCGATCTTTAATGAGCAGTTCTTC,CASSLSIFNEQFF
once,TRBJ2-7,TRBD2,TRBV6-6,TGTGCCAGCAGCCATAGCGGGGGCTCCTACGAGCAGTACTTC,CASSHSGGSYEQYF
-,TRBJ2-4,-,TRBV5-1,TGCGCCAGCAGCGCGACTGACCTCATACTAGCCAAAAACATTCAGTACTTC,CASSATDLILAKNIQYF
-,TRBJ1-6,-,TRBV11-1,TGTGCCAGCAGATTTGAGGGGGGGGGAGTCCACTTT,CASRFEGGGVHF
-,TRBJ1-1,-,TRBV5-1,TGCGCCAGCAGCTTGGGTAGCCCGGGGGACACTGAAGCTTTCTTT,CASSLGSPGDTEAFF
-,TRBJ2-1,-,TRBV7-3,TGTGCCAGCAGCTTTAGCGTCAGTGAGCAGTTCTTC,CASSFSVSEQFF
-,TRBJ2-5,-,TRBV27,TGTGCCAGTAAAAGGGGGGGGACGGAGACCCAGTACTTC,CASKRGGTETQYF
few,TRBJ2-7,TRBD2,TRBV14,TGTGCCAGCAGCCCCGGGAGGGGGTTCGGCGAGCAGTACTTC,CASSPGRGFGEQYF
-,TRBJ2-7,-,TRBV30,TGTGCCTGGTCCCCCAACTCCTACGAGCAGTACTTC,CAWSPNSYEQYF
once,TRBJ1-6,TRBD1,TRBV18,TGTGCCAGCTCACCCGGACAGGATAATTCACCCCTCCACTTT,CASSPGQDNSPLHF
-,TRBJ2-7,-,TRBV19,TGTGCCAGTAGCCCAGGGGCCAGGGGGACTTACGAGCAGTACTTC,CASSPGARGTYEQYF
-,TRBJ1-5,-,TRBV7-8,TGTGCCAGCAGCCCCTCCGGGACAAGAAATCAGCCCCAGCATTTT,CASSPSGTRNQPQHF
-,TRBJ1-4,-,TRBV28,TGTGCCAGCAGTTTAGTGGGGGCGTATGAAAAACTGTTTTTT,CASSLVGAYEKLFF
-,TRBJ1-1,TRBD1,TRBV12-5,TGTGCTAGTGGGGAGGGGGCGCGCGGCACTGAAGCTTTCTTT,CASGEGARGTEAFF
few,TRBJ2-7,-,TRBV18,TGTGCCAGCTCACTTGGACTGGAAAAAGAGCAGTACTTC,CASSLGLEKEQYF
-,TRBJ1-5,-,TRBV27,TGTGCTAGTTCCAAGAGGGACAATCAGCCCCAGCATTTT,CASSKRDNQPQHF
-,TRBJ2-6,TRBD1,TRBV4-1,TGCGCCAGCAGCCTTGGACAGGGCTCTTATGGGGCCAACGTCCTGACTTTC,CASSLGQGSYGANVLTF
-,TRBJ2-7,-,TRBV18,TGTGCCAGCTCATTAGGAACCCGAACAGGATACTACGAGCAGTACTTC,CASSLGTRTGYYEQYF
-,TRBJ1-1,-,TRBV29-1,TGCAGCGCCGGGGGGGTTTCGAACACTGAAGCTTTCTTT,CSAGGVSNTEAFF
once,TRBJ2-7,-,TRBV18,TGTGCCAGCTCACCCATGGCCGGGATCGAGCAGTACTTC,CASSPMAGIEQYF
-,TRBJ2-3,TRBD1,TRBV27,TGTGCCAGCAGTTTATGGGACAGGGTGGCAGATACGCAGTATTTT,CASSLWDRVADTQYF
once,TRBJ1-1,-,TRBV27,TGTGCCAGCAGTGCTAGGATGCTGAACACTGAAGCTTTCTTT,CASSARMLNTEAFF
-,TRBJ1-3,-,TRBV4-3,TGCGCCAGCAGCCAAGCTCCCGGGGGAATTGGAAACACCATATATTTT,CASSQAPGGIGNTIYF
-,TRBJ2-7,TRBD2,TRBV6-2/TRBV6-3,TGTGCCAGCAGTTACACTAGCGGGTACGAGCAGTACTTC,CASSYTSGYEQYF
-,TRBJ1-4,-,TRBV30,TGTGCCTGGAGTGGGAGTACGGCTGAAAAACTGTTTTTT,CAWSGSTAEKLFF
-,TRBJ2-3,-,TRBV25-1,TGTGCCAGCAGTGAATCCATGGGGGGGGGCCTAGATACGCAGTATTTT,CASSESMGGGLDTQYF
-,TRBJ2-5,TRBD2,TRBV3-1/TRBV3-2,TGTGCCAGCAGCTCCACGCCTAGCGGGGAGACCCAGTACTTC,CASSSTPSGETQYF
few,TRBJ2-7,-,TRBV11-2,TGTGCCAGCAGCTTAAAAGGGGTCAGGGAATACGAGCAGTACTTC,CASSLKGVREYEQYF
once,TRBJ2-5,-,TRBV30,TGTGCCTGGGGACAGTCCGAGACCCAGTACTTC,CAWGQSETQYF
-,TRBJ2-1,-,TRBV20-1,TGCAGTGCTAAGCGCTATGAGCAGTTCTTC,CSAKRYEQFF
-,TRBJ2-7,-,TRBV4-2,TGTGCCAGCAGCCCAGGGGCAGGAAGCTCCTACGAGCAGTACTTC,CASSPGAGSSYEQYF
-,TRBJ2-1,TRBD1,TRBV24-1,TGTGCCACCAGTGATGCCGGGACAGGGCGCAATGAGCAGTTCTTC,CATSDAGTGRNEQFF
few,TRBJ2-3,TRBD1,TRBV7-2,TGTGCCAGCAGCTTGAGACAGGGCTCTGGGGGTAGCACAGATACGCAGTATTTT,CASSLRQGSGGSTDTQYF
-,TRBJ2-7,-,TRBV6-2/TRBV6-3,TGTGCCAGCAGCACAAGACGGGGTTCCTACGAGCAGTACTTC,CASSTRRGSYEQYF
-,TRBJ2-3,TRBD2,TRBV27,TGTGCCAGCAACCGCGGGAGACTCACAGATACGCAGTATTTT,CASNRGRLTDTQYF
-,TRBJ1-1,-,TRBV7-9,TGTGCCAGCAGCCCCAGGACACCTGAAGCTTTCTTT,CASSPRTPEAFF